These 12 T cell receptor beta chains share one sample of origin, sequenced in a study of T cell responses to AZD1222 COVID-19 vaccine. The protocol was immunoSEQ multiplex PCR, while the TCRdb copy is restricted to in-frame clones and leaves out a portion. The table includes under 200,000 clones, 93% detected once. The source material was peripheral blood, sampled on day 0 of AZD1222 vaccination. These receptors all stem from an adult in good health.

This chain links TRBV19 with TRBJ1-3; D gene ambiguous. This CDR3 region has 17 residues. Looked up from germline, CDR1 is LNHDA and CDR2 is SQIVND (reference sequence). The ends were cut back, 8 bases at V and 0 bases at J, with 20 bases in the middle. The CDR3 bases are TGTGCCAGTGGCTCAAACCAAGGTTTTGGCTCTGGAAACACCATATATTTT. This sequence encodes CASGSNQGFGSGNTIYF.

This clone was seen a few times. V is TRBV3-1 (or the pseudogene TRBV3-2) and J is TRBJ2-7; D unclear. The germline CDR1 and CDR2 sequences are LGHDT and YNNKEL (reference sequence). Trimming left V 0 bases short and J 2 bases short, with 5 bases between. The CDR3 spans 13 residues. The CDR3 protein is CASSQEGTYEQYF. The CDR3, as DNA: TGTGCCAGCAGCCAAGAGGGTACCTACGAGCAGTACTTC.

The V and J genes are TRBV7-6 and TRBJ2-3, with TRBD2 identical over 8 bases. V lost 5 bases to trimming and J lost 2 bases; unmatched junction nucleotides: 21. Looked up from germline, CDR1 is SGHVS and CDR2 is FNYEAQ. The CDR3 is 20 residues long. The CDR3 here is CASSLREGLREHTFTDTQYF. The CDR3 region has the DNA TGTGCCAGCAGCCTCCGGGAGGGCCTCCGGGAACACACATTCACAGATACGCAGTATTTT.

The CDR3 reads CASSPGGYGNQPQHF. Written as DNA, the CDR3 is TGTGCCAGTAGCCCGGGGGGGTATGGCAATCAGCCCCAGCATTTT. The chain uses TRBV19 and TRBJ1-5; perhaps TRBD1 as D (5 bases). The CDR3 covers 15 residues. Trimming shortened V by 6 bases and J by 2 bases, and 14 bases separated the two germline ends. Germline values: CDR1 LNHDA, CDR2 SQIVND (reference sequence).

The chain has TRBV19 and TRBJ1-2; possibly TRBD1 for D (6 bases). The CDR3 consists of 14 residues. Germline V CDR1 and CDR2: LNHDA, SQIVND (reference sequence). Trimming cost V 5 bases and J 2 bases, with 12 bases left between them. This chain's CDR3 is CASSPTGPNYGYTF. The CDR3 DNA follows: TGTGCCAGTAGTCCGACAGGACCCAACTATGGCTACACCTTC. Combining the CDR3 with reference TRBV19 and TRBJ1-2 gives the whole variable domain DGGITQSPKYLFRKEGQNVTLSCEQNLNHDAMYWYRQDPGQGLRLIYYSQIVNDFQKGDIAEGYSVSREKKESFPLTVTSAQKNPTAFYLCASSPTGPNYGYTFGSGTRLTVV.

The chain couples TRBV30 to TRBJ2-1; TRBD2 agrees at 13 bases. Germline values: CDR1 GTSNPN, CDR2 SVGIG (reference sequence). The CDR3 is made up of 16 amino acids. J gave up 5 bases and V 4 bases, and 8 bases lay outside the gene matches. CDR3 bases: TGTGCCTGGAATGGACTAGCGGGAGCTTTCAACAATGAGCAGTTCTTC. It is translated as CAWNGLAGAFNNEQFF.

The CDR3 is CACGQGNQPQHF. Written as DNA, the CDR3 is TGTGCTTGTGGACAGGGCAATCAGCCCCAGCATTTT. The V and J genes are TRBV30 and TRBJ1-5; 7 bases line up with TRBD1. This CDR3 is built from 12 residues. Germline CDR1 GTSNPN, CDR2 SVGIG (reference sequence).

CDR3 loop: CASRQSSGPYEQYF. The CDR3 DNA sequence: TGTGCCAGCAGGCAAAGCAGCGGACCCTACGAGCAGTACTTC. This sequence joins TRBV3-1 (or the pseudogene TRBV3-2) and TRBJ2-7, with a possible D match to TRBD2 (5 bases). The CDR3 consists of 14 residues. Deletions cut 6 bases from V and 2 bases from J, with 14 bases between. Germline CDR1 LGHDT, CDR2 YNNKEL (reference sequence).

A single count supports this clone. V and J are TRBV24-1 and TRBJ1-2; 9 bases map to TRBD1. Germline V lookup: CDR1 KGHDR, CDR2 SFDVKD. The CDR3 consists of 15 residues. V trimming: 2 bases; J trimming: 9 bases; junction bases outside the gene matches: 9. The CDR3 DNA reads as TGTGCCACCAGTGATTCTGACAGGGGGACGATTTGCTACACCTTC. Translating gives CATSDSDRGTICYTF.

This clone was counted only a few times. This chain joins TRBV18 and TRBJ1-2; D unresolved. With 0 bases removed from V and 0 bases from J, the gap between germline ends came to 8 bases. CDR1 and CDR2 from the germline V gene are KGHSH and LQKENI. The CDR3 runs to 15 residues. The CDR3 DNA sequence: TGTGCCAGCTCACCACCGGCTGGAACTAACTATGGCTACACCTTC. Translation gives CASSPPAGTNYGYTF.

The CDR3 region is CASSESTAKIAQYF. CDR3 DNA: TGCGCCAGCAGTGAGTCTACCGCCAAGATAGCCCAGTACTTC. This rearrangement joins TRBV10-1 to TRBJ2-5; no definite D call. The CDR3 totals 14 residues. V lost 0 bases and J lost 9, with 14 bases in between. Germline V gene lookup returns CDR1 WNHNN and CDR2 SYGVQD (reference sequence).

The V and J genes are TRBV24-1 and TRBJ2-2, with D tentatively TRBD1 (6 bases). Trimming left V 5 bases short and J 3 bases short, with 12 bases between. The CDR3 extends over 15 amino acids. The germline V gene has CDR1 KGHDR and CDR2 SFDVKD. CDR3 protein: CATSVGTPYTGELFF. The CDR3 nucleotides are TGTGCCACCAGTGTCGGGACACCATACACCGGGGAGCTGTTTTTT.